Shown below are 27 T cell receptor beta chains from a single sample sequenced in a study of CD8+CD57+ T cells in acquired aplastic anemia. Template material for TCR beta VDJ and CDR3 profiling consisted of genomic DNA. TCRdb re-derived calls from the reads in MiXCR, one entry per CDR3 protein. The sample includes a few hundred thousand distinct CDR3 sequences, around a third of them seen just once. Before being chosen for sequencing, patients had shown CD8+CD57+ cell expansion by flow cytometry. The sequencing input was sorted CD4+, CD8+, or CD8+CD57+ T cells (not recorded which) from PBMCs. These receptors all come from a human donor with aplastic anemia.

In its sample, this clonotype was seen a few times. The rearrangement links TRBV20-1 to TRBJ2-2; D is possibly TRBD1 or TRBD2 (5 bases each). This CDR3 contains 14 residues. V was shortened by 5 bases and J by 5 bases, with 15 bases between the two germline ends. CDR1 is DFQATT and CDR2 is SNEGSKA in the germline V gene (reference sequence). The CDR3 nucleotides are TGCAGTGCTGGGATAGGGACGGTGACCGGGGAGCTGTTTTTT. Translation gives CSAGIGTVTGELFF.

On this clonotype: The germline gene is not matched at one end of the junction; a read error may be the cause. The chain joins TRBV10-3 to TRBJ1-2, with a weak D call TRBD1 (6 bases). CDR1 and CDR2 (germline): ENHRY, SYGVKD. CDR3 length: 17 residues. The CDR3, as DNA: TGTGCCAGCAGTTACCGCGTCATGTCTACAGGGTATTATGGCTACACCTTC. Translation: CASSYRVMSTGYYGYTF.

For this clonotype: One junction end disagrees with the germline gene, perhaps due to a read error. The chain couples TRBV10-3 to TRBJ1-1; the D gene is possibly TRBD1 (6 bases). This CDR3 spans 16 amino acids. Germline V gives CDR1 ENHRY, CDR2 SYGVKD. CDR3 DNA: TGTGCCAGCAGTGGAGGAGGAAGGACAGCGAACACTGAAGCTTTCTTT. This translates into CASSGGGRTANTEAFF.

This clonotype was counted many times. The CDR3 sequence is CASSLGQNTEAFF. In DNA, the CDR3 is TGTGCCAGCAGCTTAGGACAGAACACTGAAGCTTTCTTT. The chain recombines TRBV7-2 with TRBJ1-1; D call uncertain. Germline CDR1 and CDR2: SGHTA and FQGNSA. The CDR3 is 13 residues long. The V end lost 1 base, the J end lost 1 base, and 4 bases lay between the germline ends.

In its sample, this clonotype was seen many times. V usage is TRBV11-2 and J usage is TRBJ2-3, with TRBD2 matching over 8 bases. Losses at the gene ends were 4 bases for V and 10 bases for J; bases not matched to a gene: 10. CDR3 length equals 14 residues. The germline CDR1 and CDR2 sequences are SGHAT and FQNNGV. CDR3 coding DNA: TGTGCCAGCAGCTATCGAGCGGGAGAAGTCGCGCAGTATTTT. It encodes CASSYRAGEVAQYF. The whole variable domain, filled in from reference TRBV11-2 and TRBJ2-3, reads EAGVAQSPRYKIIEKRQSVAFWCNPISGHATLYWYQQILGQGPKLLIQFQNNGVVDDSQLPKDRFSAERLKGVDSTLKIQPAKLEDSAVYLCASSYRAGEVAQYFGPGTRLTVL.

The chain recombines TRBV10-3 with TRBJ1-2; D remains unclear. In germline, CDR1 is ENHRY, CDR2 SYGVKD. Trimming removed 2 bases at V and 4 bases at J, with 8 bases between. CDR3 length: 13 residues. The CDR3 sequence is CAISEGSSYGYTF. CDR3 sequence (DNA): TGTGCCATCAGTGAGGGCAGCTCCTATGGCTACACCTTC.

The rearrangement uses TRBV9 and TRBJ2-6; TRBD1 might be the D (5 bases). V was cut by 1 base and J by 12 bases, with 11 bases left in between. The CDR3 loop spans 13 amino acids. Germline lookup yields CDR1 SGDLS and CDR2 YYNGEE. The CDR3 sequence: CASSVSYRPVLTF. The CDR3 DNA is TGTGCCAGCAGCGTATCGTACAGGCCCGTCCTGACTTTC. Drawing the rest from reference TRBV9 and TRBJ2-6, the complete variable domain is DSGVTQTPKHLITATGQRVTLRCSPRSGDLSVYWYQQSLDQGLQFLIQYYNGEERAKGNILERFSAQQFPDLHSELNLSSLELGDSALYFCASSVSYRPVLTFGAGSRLTVL.

This clonotype appeared a few times. This chain joins TRBV20-1 and TRBJ2-1, with 14 bases fitting TRBD2. CDR3 length equals 16 residues. Germline CDR1 is DFQATT and CDR2 is SNEGSKA (reference sequence). V dropped 0 bases and J dropped 6; count of bases not matched to a gene: 4. CDR3 amino acids: CSAREGGLAGANEQFF. The CDR3, as DNA: TGCAGTGCTAGAGAGGGGGGACTAGCGGGAGCCAATGAGCAGTTCTTC.

This clonotype was counted at least ten times. CDR3 loop: CASSLEAATNYGYTF. The CDR3 DNA reads TGTGCCAGCAGCTTAGAGGCAGCTACTAACTATGGCTACACCTTC. This sequence joins TRBV7-9 and TRBJ1-2; D remains unclear. CDR1 and CDR2 (germline): SEHNR, FQNEAQ (reference sequence). The CDR3 has 15 residues. The ends were cut back, 1 base at V and 0 bases at J, with 9 bases in the middle. Based on the CDR3 plus reference TRBV7-9 and TRBJ1-2, the full variable domain is DTGVSQNPRHKITKRGQNVTFRCDPISEHNRLYWYRQTLGQGPEFLTYFQNEAQLEKSRLLSDRFSAERPKGSFSTLEIQRTEQGDSAMYLCASSLEAATNYGYTFGSGTRLTVV.

This clonotype was picked up many times. The chain couples TRBV24-1 to TRBJ2-3, with TRBD1 as a possible D gene (6 bases). CDR1 is KGHDR, CDR2 SFDVKD, per germline. Between the trimmed V and J ends, which lost 6 bases and 0 bases, there was a span of 9 bases. The CDR3 length is 14 residues. CDR3 in amino acids: CATSLTGSTDTQYF. In DNA, the CDR3 is TGTGCCACCAGTTTGACAGGTAGCACAGATACGCAGTATTTT.

This clonotype was seen many times. The chain links TRBV7-2 to TRBJ2-7, with TRBD2 identical over 10 bases. This CDR3 spans 14 amino acids. Losses at the gene ends were 4 bases for V and 7 bases for J; bases not matched to a gene: 7. CDR1 is SGHTA, CDR2 FQGNSA, per germline. CDR3 bases: TGTGCCAGCAGCTCAGCGGGAGGGACGAGAGAGCAGTACTTC. Translation: CASSSAGGTREQYF.

A word on this clonotype: A much larger clone differs from this one at a single base, so this may be a read error. This chain connects TRBV29-1 to TRBJ2-1; no clear D gene. CDR3 length equals 11 residues. Germline V lookup: CDR1 SQVTM, CDR2 ANQGSEA. As DNA, the CDR3 is TGCAGCGTTGGTCACTACAGTGAGCAGTTCTTC. Its translation: CSVGHYSEQFF.

Turning to this clonotype: The missing conserved phenylalanine or tryptophan at the end of this CDR3 makes a read error likely. The chain carries TRBV4-1 and TRBJ1-2; 9 nucleotides line up with TRBD1. In germline, CDR1 is MGHRA, CDR2 YSYEKL. V dropped 0 bases and J dropped 7; count of bases not matched to a gene: 9. CDR3 length equals 16 residues. The CDR3 region is CASSQDPGTGNSGYTL. In nucleotides, the CDR3 is TGCGCCAGCAGCCAAGATCCAGGGACAGGGAATAGTGGCTACACCCTC.

This clonotype appeared once. V is TRBV29-1 and J is TRBJ1-5; D is possibly TRBD1 (6 bases). V dropped 8 bases and J dropped 6 bases, with 17 bases sitting between them. The germline V gene encodes CDR1 SQVTM and CDR2 ANQGSEA. The CDR3 is 13 amino acids. The CDR3 nucleotides are TGCAGCAGTTTACAGGGTGGGAGTCAGCCCCAGCATTTT. It encodes CSSLQGGSQPQHF.

The chain employs TRBV2 and TRBJ1-4, with 8 bases identical to TRBD1. CDR3 length: 13 amino acids. CDR1 SNHLY and CDR2 FYNNEI come from the germline V gene. Trimming removed 4 bases from V and 5 bases from J; junction bases left unmatched: 0. The CDR3 is CASSGDRNEKLFF. The CDR3 DNA is TGTGCCAGCAGTGGGGACAGGAATGAAAAACTGTTTTTT.

Comment on this clonotype: This may be a read error, as it is one base from a much larger clone. The chain employs TRBV20-1 and TRBJ2-7, with D possibly matching TRBD1 (5 bases). With 5 bases removed from V and 9 bases from J, the gap between germline ends came to 17 bases. This CDR3 has 12 residues. Per germline, CDR1 DFQATT and CDR2 SNEGSKA (reference sequence). The CDR3 coding sequence is TGCAGTGCTGAAAAGGGGCAGGGATTGCAGTACTTC. This translates into CSAEKGQGLQYF.

The V gene is TRBV20-1, the J gene TRBJ2-5; 9 positions match TRBD2. This CDR3 has 14 amino acids. J lost 5 bases, V lost 3 bases, and 7 bases had no gene match. The germline V gene has CDR1 DFQATT and CDR2 SNEGSKA (reference sequence). CDR3 sequence (DNA): TGCAGTGCTAGTAGCGGGAGCTTGGGGGAGACCCAGTACTTC. Translating gives CSASSGSLGETQYF.

In this sample, this clonotype turned up many times. J is TRBJ1-5 and V is TRBV19, with D unclear. Germline V CDR1 and CDR2: LNHDA, SQIVND (reference sequence). The CDR3 loop spans 14 amino acids. The V end was cut by 5 bases, the J end by 3 bases, with 11 bases between. The CDR3 is CASSPRRYNQPQHF. CDR3 DNA: TGTGCCAGTAGTCCTCGCAGGTACAATCAGCCCCAGCATTTT.

This clonotype occurred a few times. This chain connects TRBV11-1 to TRBJ1-4, with no clear D. Germline CDR1 is SGHAT and CDR2 is FQDESV (reference sequence). The CDR3 has 16 amino acids. Trimming stripped 5 bases from V and 8 bases from J, with 21 bases between. CDR3 region: CASSPNPSRHGEKLFF. CDR3 nucleotides: TGTGCCAGCAGCCCGAATCCCTCCCGACACGGCGAAAAACTGTTTTTT.

This clonotype was seen many times. The chain is built from TRBV19 and TRBJ1-2; 7 bases match TRBD1. J lost 1 base, V lost 6 bases, and 5 bases had no gene match. This CDR3 spans 14 amino acids. Germline assignment: CDR1 LNHDA and CDR2 SQIVND (reference sequence). CDR3 nucleotides: TGTGCCAGTAGAACTGGACAGGTTAACTATGGCTACACCTTC. Protein product: CASRTGQVNYGYTF.

This clonotype was counted many times. The rearrangement links TRBV29-1 to TRBJ2-2, with 8 bases identical to TRBD1. V dropped 3 bases and J dropped 4; count of bases not matched to a gene: 4. The CDR3 contains 14 residues. From germline, CDR1 is SQVTM and CDR2 ANQGSEA. The CDR3 here is CSVEDRVGTGELFF. CDR3 sequence (DNA): TGCAGCGTTGAGGACAGGGTCGGCACCGGGGAGCTGTTTTTT.

A note on this clonotype: The junction shows a germline mismatch at one end, possibly a read error. This chain connects TRBV7-3 to TRBJ1-6; unclear D gene. The CDR3 covers 8 residues. Germline V CDR1 and CDR2: SGHTA, FQGTGA. The CDR3 nucleotides read TGTGCCAGCAGCTTAGTCAACTTT. Translated: CASSLVNF.

The chain employs TRBV6-1 and TRBJ2-7, with 13 bases aligning to TRBD2. Germline V gene data show CDR1 as MNHNS and CDR2 as SASEGT. J gave up 4 bases and V 6 bases, and 0 bases lay outside the gene matches. This CDR3 comprises 13 residues. DNA of the CDR3: TGTGCCAGCAGGACTAGCGGGGGGTACGAGCAGTACTTC. Protein: CASRTSGGYEQYF.

The gene calls are TRBV7-2 and TRBJ2-7; D remains unclear. The V end lost 0 bases, the J end lost 3 bases, and 12 bases lay between the germline ends. This CDR3 spans 15 amino acids. Germline CDR1 reads SGHTA; CDR2 reads FQGNSA. DNA for the CDR3: TGTGCCAGCAGCTTAGCCAGGTTGCCGAACTACGAGCAGTACTTC. It translates to CASSLARLPNYEQYF. The whole variable domain, remainder taken from reference TRBV7-2 and TRBJ2-7, is GAGVSQSPSNKVTEKGKDVELRCDPISGHTALYWYRQSLGQGLEFLIYFQGNSAPDKSGLPSDRFSAERTGGSVSTLTIQRTQQEDSAVYLCASSLARLPNYEQYFGPGTRLTVT.

In its sample, this clonotype was seen a few times. V and J are TRBV5-5 and TRBJ2-7, with no clear D. Trimming cost V 7 bases and J 2 bases, with 16 bases left between them. The CDR3 has 14 amino acids. Germline assignment: CDR1 SGHKS and CDR2 YYEKEE (reference sequence). The CDR3 loop is CASRQTGRAYEQYF. CDR3 DNA sequence: TGTGCCAGCCGACAAACCGGGCGAGCCTACGAGCAGTACTTC.

This chain uses TRBV24-1 with TRBJ2-6; 11 bases are shared with TRBD1. Trimming cost V 4 bases and J 2 bases; bases outside gene matches: 3. In germline, CDR1 is KGHDR, CDR2 SFDVKD. The CDR3 is made up of 17 amino acids. DNA of the CDR3: TGTGCCACCAGTGACCGGACAGGGGGCACTGGGGCCAACGTCCTGACTTTC. It codes for CATSDRTGGTGANVLTF.

This clonotype has only a few counts. The V call is TRBV10-2, the J call TRBJ2-2; 12 bases fit TRBD2. With V trimmed by 8 bases and J by 6 bases, 7 bases remained unmatched. This CDR3 region has 15 residues. CDR1 is WSHSY and CDR2 is SAAADI in the germline V gene. The DNA of the CDR3 is TGCGCCAGCGGGCTAGCGGGGGGGCCACCCGGGGAGCTGTTTTTT. Residues: CASGLAGGPPGELFF.